This T cell receptor (beta chain) derives from a study of brain T cells in children with intractable seizures. Whole-study results and caveats: Only CDR3 sequence similarity suggested viral specificity, without known HCMV serostatus. Absence of clones before surgery may stem from lower sequencing depth.

Time point described: blood from clinic visit 5 months post-surgery; TSC patient then seizure free. Surgery cases with the highest brain T cell transcript signatures were chosen for sequencing. Germline assignment: CDR1 SQVTM and CDR2 ANQGSEA. The CDR3 is made up of 13 amino acids. TCRdb's table, derived via immunoSEQ multiplex PCR, lists solely in-frame clones and lacks some. The repertoire holds under 400,000 clones, roughly 93% seen once, with 5% to 7% in the top ten. For this clone: Its cognate antigen is unknown. One junction end does not reproduce the germline sequence, and a read error may be involved.

The V and J genes are TRBV29-1 and TRBJ1-1; 8 nucleotides line up with TRBD1. The receptor was isolated from a boy in the first two years of life with tuberous sclerosis and intractable seizures. The sample consisted of peripheral blood, taken 4 to 5 months after surgery. The CDR3: CSGATGGNSEAFF. The DNA of the CDR3 is TGCAGCGGAGCAACAGGGGGGAACAGTGAAGCTTTCTTT.